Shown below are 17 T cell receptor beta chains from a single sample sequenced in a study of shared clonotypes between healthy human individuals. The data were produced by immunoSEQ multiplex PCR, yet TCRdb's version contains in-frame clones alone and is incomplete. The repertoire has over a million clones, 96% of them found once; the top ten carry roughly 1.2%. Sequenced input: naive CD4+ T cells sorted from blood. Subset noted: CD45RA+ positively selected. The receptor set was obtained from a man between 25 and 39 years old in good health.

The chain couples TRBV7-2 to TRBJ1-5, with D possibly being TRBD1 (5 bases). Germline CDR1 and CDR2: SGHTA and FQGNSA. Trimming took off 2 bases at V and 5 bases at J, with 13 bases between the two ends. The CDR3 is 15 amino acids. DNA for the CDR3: TGTGCCAGCAGCTTAACGGGGGGTAGGGATCAGCCCCAGCATTTT. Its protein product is CASSLTGGRDQPQHF.

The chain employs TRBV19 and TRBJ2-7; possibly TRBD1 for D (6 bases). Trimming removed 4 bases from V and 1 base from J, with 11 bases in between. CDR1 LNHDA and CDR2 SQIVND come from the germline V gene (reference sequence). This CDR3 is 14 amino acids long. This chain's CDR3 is CASSTLQGSYEQYF. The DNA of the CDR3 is TGTGCCAGTAGTACCCTACAGGGATCCTACGAGCAGTACTTC.

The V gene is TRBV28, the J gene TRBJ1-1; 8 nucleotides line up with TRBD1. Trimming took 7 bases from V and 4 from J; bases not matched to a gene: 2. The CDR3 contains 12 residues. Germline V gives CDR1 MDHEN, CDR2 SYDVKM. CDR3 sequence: CASNRGFTEAFF. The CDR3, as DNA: TGTGCCAGCAACAGGGGGTTCACTGAAGCTTTCTTT.

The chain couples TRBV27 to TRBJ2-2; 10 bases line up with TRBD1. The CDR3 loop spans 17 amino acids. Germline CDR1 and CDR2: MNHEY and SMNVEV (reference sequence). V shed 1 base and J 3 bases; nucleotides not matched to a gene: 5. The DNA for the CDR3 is TGTGCCAGCAGTTTATTCGGACAGGGGGTAGACACCGGGGAGCTGTTTTTT. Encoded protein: CASSLFGQGVDTGELFF.

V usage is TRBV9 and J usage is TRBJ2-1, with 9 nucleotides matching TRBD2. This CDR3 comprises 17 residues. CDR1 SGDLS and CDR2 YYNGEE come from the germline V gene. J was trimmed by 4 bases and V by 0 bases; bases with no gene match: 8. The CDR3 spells CASSVGPPLAGYNEQFF. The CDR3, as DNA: TGTGCCAGCAGCGTAGGTCCCCCACTAGCGGGTTACAATGAGCAGTTCTTC. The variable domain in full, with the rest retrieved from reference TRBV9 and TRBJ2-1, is DSGVTQTPKHLITATGQRVTLRCSPRSGDLSVYWYQQSLDQGLQFLIQYYNGEERAKGNILERFSAQQFPDLHSELNLSSLELGDSALYFCASSVGPPLAGYNEQFFGPGTRLTVL.

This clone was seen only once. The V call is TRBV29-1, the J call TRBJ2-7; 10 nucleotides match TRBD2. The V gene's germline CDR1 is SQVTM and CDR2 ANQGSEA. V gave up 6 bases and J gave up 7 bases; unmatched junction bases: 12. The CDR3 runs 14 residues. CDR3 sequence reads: CSVSPVAGGLEQYF. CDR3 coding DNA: TGCAGCGTGTCCCCGGTAGCGGGAGGCCTTGAGCAGTACTTC.

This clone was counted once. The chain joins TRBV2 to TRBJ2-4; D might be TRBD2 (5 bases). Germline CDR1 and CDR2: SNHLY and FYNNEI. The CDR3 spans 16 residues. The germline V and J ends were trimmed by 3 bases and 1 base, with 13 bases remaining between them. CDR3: CASSDSGSLAKNIQYF. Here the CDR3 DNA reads TGTGCCAGCAGTGACTCTGGGAGTCTCGCCAAAAACATTCAGTACTTC. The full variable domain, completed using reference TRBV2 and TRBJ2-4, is EPEVTQTPSHQVTQMGQEVILRCVPISNHLYFYWYRQILGQKVEFLVSFYNNEISEKSEIFDDQFSVERPDGSNFTLKIRSTKLEDSAMYFCASSDSGSLAKNIQYFGAGTRLSVL.

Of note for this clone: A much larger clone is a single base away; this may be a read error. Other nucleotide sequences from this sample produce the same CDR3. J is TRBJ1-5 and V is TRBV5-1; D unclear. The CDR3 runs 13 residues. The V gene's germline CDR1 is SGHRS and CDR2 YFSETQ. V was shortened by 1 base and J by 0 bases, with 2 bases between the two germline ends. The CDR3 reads CASSLNSNQPQHF. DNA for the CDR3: TGCGCCAGCAGCTTGAATAGCAATCAGCCCCAGCATTTT.

The CDR3 loop reads CASRFDTQYF. CDR3 in DNA: TGTGCCAGCAGGTTTGATACGCAGTATTTT. The rearrangement links TRBV11-2 to TRBJ2-3; D is unresolved. The CDR3 spans 10 residues. Germline V lookup: CDR1 SGHAT, CDR2 FQNNGV. V was cut by 6 bases and J by 6 bases, with 4 bases left in between.

CDR3 sequence reads: CASSLWTGPGYTEAFF. In DNA form, the CDR3 reads TGTGCCAGCAGCTTGTGGACAGGGCCGGGGTACACTGAAGCTTTCTTT. The J gene is TRBJ1-1, the V gene TRBV5-6; 8 bases are a match to TRBD1. The junction had 8 bases not matched to a gene; V was cut back by 1 base and J by 3 bases. CDR3 length equals 16 residues. Germline CDR1 SGHDT, CDR2 YYEEEE.

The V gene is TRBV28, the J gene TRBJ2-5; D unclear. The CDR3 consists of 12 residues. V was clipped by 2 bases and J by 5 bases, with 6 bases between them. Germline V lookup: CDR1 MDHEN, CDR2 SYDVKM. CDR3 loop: CASSLRAETQYF. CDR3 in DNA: TGTGCCAGCAGTTTAAGGGCGGAGACCCAGTACTTC.

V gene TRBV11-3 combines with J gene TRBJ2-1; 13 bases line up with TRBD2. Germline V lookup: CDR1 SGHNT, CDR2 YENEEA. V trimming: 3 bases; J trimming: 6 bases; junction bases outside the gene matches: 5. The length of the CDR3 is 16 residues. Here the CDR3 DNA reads TGTGCCAGCAGCTTGCGAACTAGCGGGAGGGCCAATGAGCAGTTCTTC. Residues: CASSLRTSGRANEQFF.

This CDR3 reads CASNPGHRNTGELFF. The CDR3 bases are TGTGCCAGTAATCCGGGACACCGAAACACCGGGGAGCTGTTTTTT. The V and J genes are TRBV9 and TRBJ2-2; D is perhaps TRBD1 (6 bases). Germline-derived CDR1 and CDR2 are SGDLS and YYNGEE. There are 15 residues in the CDR3. V was cut by 8 bases and J by 2 bases, with 16 bases left in between.

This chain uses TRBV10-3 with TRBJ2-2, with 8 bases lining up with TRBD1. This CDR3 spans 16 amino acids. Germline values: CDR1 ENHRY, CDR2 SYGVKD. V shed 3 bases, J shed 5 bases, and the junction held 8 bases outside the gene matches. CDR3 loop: CAISERQGSPTGELFF. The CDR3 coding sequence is TGTGCCATCAGTGAAAGACAGGGGTCCCCTACCGGGGAGCTGTTTTTT.

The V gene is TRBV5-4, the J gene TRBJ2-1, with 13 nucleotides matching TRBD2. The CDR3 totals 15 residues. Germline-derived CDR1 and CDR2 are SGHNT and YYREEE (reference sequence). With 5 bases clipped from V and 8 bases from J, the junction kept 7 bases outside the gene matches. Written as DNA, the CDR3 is TGTGCCAGCAGTATTGGACTAGCGGGAGACTATGAGCAGTTCTTC. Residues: CASSIGLAGDYEQFF.

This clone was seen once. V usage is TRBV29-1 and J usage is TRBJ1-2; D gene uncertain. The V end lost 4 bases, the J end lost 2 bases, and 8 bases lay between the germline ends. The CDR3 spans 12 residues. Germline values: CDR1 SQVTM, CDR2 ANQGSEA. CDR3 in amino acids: CSVGVDNYGYTF. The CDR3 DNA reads TGCAGCGTTGGCGTAGACAACTATGGCTACACCTTC. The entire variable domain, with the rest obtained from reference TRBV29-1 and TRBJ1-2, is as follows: SAVISQKPSRDICQRGTSLTIQCQVDSQVTMMFWYRQQPGQSLTLIATANQGSEATYESGFVIDKFPISRPNLTFSTLTVSNMSPEDSSIYLCSVGVDNYGYTFGSGTRLTVV.

The CDR3 reads CASSSAGTEAFF. The CDR3 bases are TGTGCCAGCAGCTCCGCCGGAACTGAAGCTTTCTTT. The chain uses TRBV7-7 and TRBJ1-1, with no clear D. Trimming took off 4 bases at V and 5 bases at J, with 8 bases between the two ends. The CDR3 has 12 amino acids. Germline assignment: CDR1 SSHAT and CDR2 FNYEAQ (reference sequence).